A selection of T cell receptor beta chains follows, all from one sample in a study of OX40 agonist ivuxolimab in advanced cancers. Some clones are missing from TCRdb's copy, which holds only in-frame ones; the method was immunoSEQ multiplex PCR. The table lists about 48,000 clones, 70% to 85% of them singletons. Sample: CD4+ or CD8+ T cells sorted from blood, taken in a trial of the OX40 agonist ivuxolimab. Source of these receptors: an adult with an advanced solid tumor such as melanoma, head and neck, liver or kidney cancer. Each CDR3 is given with its conserved first and last residue.

TRBV30,TRBJ1-2,12,CARIGRDYGYTF
TRBV11-2,TRBJ2-3,15,CASSSLGSGRNTQYF
TRBV7-3,TRBJ1-1,16,CASSLRRTGKNTEAFF
TRBV10-3,TRBJ1-5,16,CAISESAGGGNQPQHF
TRBV9,TRBJ2-1,14,CASSVRGRSNEQFF
TRBV21-1,TRBJ2-2,14,CASSKRPNSGELFF
TRBV4-2,TRBJ1-3,18,CASSHPPGGMPSGNTIYF
TRBV30,TRBJ2-1,12,CAWSVRGIEQFF
TRBV7-3,TRBJ2-1,13,CASSVSGSTEQFF
TRBV7-9,TRBJ1-2,13,CASSTGAFSGYTF
TRBV27,TRBJ2-7,17,CASSPGGGGHRPYEQYF
TRBV2,TRBJ2-7,15,CASSEALRGWAEQYF
TRBV9,TRBJ2-5,19,CASSVGEAAGSPLQETQYF
TRBV15,TRBJ2-2,17,CATSRDRALNNTGELFF
TRBV5-6,TRBJ2-2,16,CASSLVFRGKTGELFF
TRBV2,TRBJ1-5,13,CASSAGAGQPQHF
TRBV6-1,TRBJ1-2,15,CASSGYPGSEDGYTF
TRBV11-2,TRBJ2-3,17,CASSLLGSGKAGDTQYF
TRBV7-9,TRBJ2-5,16,CASSLALGGARETQYF
TRBV19,TRBJ2-3,15,CASSIGAGEGDTQYF
TRBV15,TRBJ1-1,14,CATSRHSTNTEAFF
TRBV13,TRBJ2-7,15,CASSLGGQGAYEQYF
TRBV7-3,TRBJ2-5,13,CASSLREQETQYF
TRBV5-1,TRBJ2-2,14,CASRISGDTGELFF
TRBV30,TRBJ2-7,11,CALSAVYEQYF
TRBV7-9,TRBJ2-7,14,CASSLAGTVYEQYF
TRBV6-1,TRBJ1-1,14,CASSVGAKNTEAFF
TRBV19,TRBJ2-7,15,CASKKRGAGENEQYF
TRBV4-2,TRBJ1-5,13,CASSQWGDQPQHF
TRBV7-9,TRBJ2-7,13,CASSLRDPLEQYF
TRBV2,TRBJ2-4,12,CASSQDRDIQYF
TRBV4-2,TRBJ2-3,20,CASSQEWLAGGPSSTDTQYF
TRBV2,TRBJ2-7,13,CASNPSEPYEQYF
TRBV18,TRBJ2-2,14,CASSPSQSTGELFF